The rows below give T cell receptor beta chains drawn from one sample of a study of cytomegalovirus exposure and HLA in healthy donors. Sequencing was performed with immunoSEQ multiplex PCR; in TCRdb, only in-frame clones are kept and a portion is missing. The table lists around 150,000 clones, roughly 80% of them singletons. Sequencing was done on a sample of PBMCs. The receptors here all came from a man aged 45-60 years in good health and CMV-seropositive. Both conserved end residues are part of each CDR3. D genes are given only for firm matches. A row's size may be missing; if present it is once, few, many or a size class.

j_call: TRBJ1-2; clone_size: NA; v_call: TRBV19; d_call: NA; cdr3_nt: TGTGCCAGTAGTATTTGGAGAACGGGGGGCTACACCTTC; cdr3_aa: CASSIWRTGGYTF
j_call: TRBJ1-1; clone_size: once; v_call: TRBV11-2; d_call: NA; cdr3_nt: TGTGCCAGCAGCTTAGGGTATTTGGGGATTAGGGGAATGAACACTGAAGCTTTCTTT; cdr3_aa: CASSLGYLGIRGMNTEAFF
j_call: TRBJ2-3; clone_size: NA; v_call: TRBV6-5; d_call: TRBD2; cdr3_nt: TGTGCCAGCAGTTATTGGGAGGGAGATACGCAGTATTTT; cdr3_aa: CASSYWEGDTQYF
j_call: TRBJ2-1; clone_size: NA; v_call: TRBV7-9; d_call: TRBD1; cdr3_nt: TGTGCCAGCAGCCCCCCTTCGCGGACAGGGGTCGACAATGAGCAGTTCTTC; cdr3_aa: CASSPPSRTGVDNEQFF
j_call: TRBJ2-7; clone_size: NA; v_call: TRBV9; d_call: NA; cdr3_nt: TGTGCCAGCAGCGTAGGGAGGGGGGGGACCTACGAGCAGTACTTC; cdr3_aa: CASSVGRGGTYEQYF
j_call: TRBJ1-2; clone_size: few; v_call: TRBV7-2; d_call: NA; cdr3_nt: TGTGCCAGCAGCCCGGGGGGGCCCTATGGCTACACCTTC; cdr3_aa: CASSPGGPYGYTF
j_call: TRBJ2-1; clone_size: NA; v_call: TRBV6-1; d_call: NA; cdr3_nt: TGTGCCAGCAGTGCAGGAATAGAGTTTGGGCAGTTCTTC; cdr3_aa: CASSAGIEFGQFF
j_call: TRBJ1-1; clone_size: NA; v_call: TRBV7-8; d_call: TRBD1; cdr3_nt: TGTGCCAGCAGCCTCCAGGGGACAGAAATGAACACTGAAGCTTTCTTT; cdr3_aa: CASSLQGTEMNTEAFF
j_call: TRBJ1-2; clone_size: NA; v_call: TRBV5-4; d_call: TRBD1; cdr3_nt: TGTGCCAGCAGTCGACAGGGGGCAGGGTATGGCTACACCTTC; cdr3_aa: CASSRQGAGYGYTF
j_call: TRBJ1-1; clone_size: NA; v_call: TRBV11-2; d_call: NA; cdr3_nt: TGTGCCAGCAGCTTAGATGGGTTTGACACCACAAACCGGGGCACTGAAGCTTTCTTT; cdr3_aa: CASSLDGFDTTNRGTEAFF